The present T cell receptor beta chain was sequenced within a study of CD8 T cells in ankylosing spondylitis. This clonotype was seen a handful of times. The antigen remains undetermined. In making TCR beta libraries, quantitative 5'-RACE with molecular barcodes was used. One entry per CDR3 protein, called by TCRdb with MiXCR from the 5' RACE reads. The sample lists 150,000 or so distinct CDR3 sequences, 8.5% to 10% seen once, with around 15% in the top ten. General study points: Previously reported in reactive arthritis synovial fluid and blood were some of the motif variants. Peripheral blood samples showed relatively rare disease-linked clones, and these clones were CD8+. Blood of patients with ankylosing spondylitis appeared to be characterized by a TCR beta motif of about eight highly homologous variants.

This clonotype was sampled from a female donor with ankylosing spondylitis or in good health (not recorded which). Sequenced input: blood, either unsorted or a sorted T cell fraction (not recorded which).

The CDR3: CASSGQGTRFDNEQFF. DNA of the CDR3: TGTGCCAGCAGTGGCCAGGGGACTAGATTCGACAATGAGCAGTTCTTC. The rearrangement links TRBV6-1 to TRBJ2-1, with TRBD2 identical over 8 bases. The length of the CDR3 is 16 residues. Germline CDR1 reads MNHNS; CDR2 reads SASEGT. V lost 4 bases, J lost 5 bases, and 10 bases stayed unmatched.